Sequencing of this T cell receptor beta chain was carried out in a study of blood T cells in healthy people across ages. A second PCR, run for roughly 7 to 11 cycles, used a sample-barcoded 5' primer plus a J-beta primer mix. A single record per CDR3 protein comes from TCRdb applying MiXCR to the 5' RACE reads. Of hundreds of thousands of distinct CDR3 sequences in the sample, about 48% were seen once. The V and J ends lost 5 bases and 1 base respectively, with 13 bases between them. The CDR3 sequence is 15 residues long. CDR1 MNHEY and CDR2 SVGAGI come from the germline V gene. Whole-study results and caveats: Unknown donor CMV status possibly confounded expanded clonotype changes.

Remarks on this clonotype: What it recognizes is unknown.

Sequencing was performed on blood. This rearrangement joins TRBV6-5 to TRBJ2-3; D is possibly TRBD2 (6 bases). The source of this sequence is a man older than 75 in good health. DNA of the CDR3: TGTGCCAGCAGTGACCGTACGGGGGGCACAGATACGCAGTATTTT. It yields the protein CASSDRTGGTDTQYF.